The 6 T cell receptor beta chains given below trace back to one sample, sequenced in a study of CD8+CD57+ T cells in acquired aplastic anemia (dated by TCRdb to 2017 to 2018). Sequencing was performed on an Illumina HiSeq 2000. Genomic DNA served as template for TCR beta VDJ combination and CDR3 sequence profiling. TCRdb reprocessing: public reads trimmed at Q25 with fastp, clones called with MiXCR, in-frame beta chains kept. Every CDR3 protein is listed once, alongside the most common genes and DNA of its rows. This sample holds approximately 200,000 distinct CDR3 sequences; around 49% were observed only once. Just under 20% of the sample is held by the ten biggest clonotypes. Expansion of CD8+CD57+ cells had been shown by flow cytometry in the patients chosen for sequencing. Sequencing used sorted CD4+, CD8+, or CD8+CD57+ T cells (not recorded which) from PBMCs. All receptors derive from a human donor with aplastic anemia.

In its sample, this clonotype was seen many times. This chain joins TRBV3-1 and TRBJ1-1; D unclear. With 4 bases removed from V and 1 base from J, the gap between germline ends came to 10 bases. Germline CDR1 reads LGHDT; CDR2 reads YNNKEL (reference sequence). CDR3 length: 14 amino acids. In nucleotides, the CDR3 is TGTGCCAGCAGCCCCCAGGCGAGGAACACTGAAGCTTTCTTT. It is translated as CASSPQARNTEAFF.

The chain carries TRBV24-1 and TRBJ2-4; 9 bases are shared with TRBD1. The CDR3 contains 11 residues. The J segment lost 6 bases and the V segment lost 10 bases, leaving 0 bases of the junction unmatched. Germline loops: CDR1 KGHDR, CDR2 SFDVKD. CDR3 region: CATGQGNIQYF. The CDR3, as DNA: TGTGCCACGGGACAGGGAAACATTCAGTACTTC.

The chain couples TRBV30 to TRBJ2-4; maybe TRBD1 (6 bases). The V end was cut by 0 bases, the J end by 5 bases, with 8 bases between. CDR3 length: 13 amino acids. In germline, CDR1 is GTSNPN, CDR2 SVGIG (reference sequence). The CDR3 DNA follows: TGTGCCTGGAGTGTAAAGGGGGAAAACATTCAGTACTTC. This sequence encodes CAWSVKGENIQYF. The whole variable domain, filled in from reference TRBV30 and TRBJ2-4, reads SQTIHQWPATLVQPVGSPLSLECTVEGTSNPNLYWYRQAAGRGLQLLFYSVGIGQISSEVPQNLSASRPQDRQFILSSKKLLLSDSGFYLCAWSVKGENIQYFGAGTRLSVL.

This clonotype was picked up many times. The chain carries TRBV7-9 and TRBJ2-1; 9 nucleotides match TRBD2. Germline CDR1 reads SEHNR; CDR2 reads FQNEAQ (reference sequence). The CDR3 runs 16 residues. V trimming: 3 bases; J trimming: 8 bases; junction bases outside the gene matches: 11. CDR3 coding DNA: TGTGCCAGCAGCTTTCAAAGAAGCGGGGGGAGCGATGAGCAGTTCTTC. This translates into CASSFQRSGGSDEQFF.

The chain recombines TRBV11-1 with TRBJ2-3, with D tentatively TRBD1 or TRBD2 (6 bases each). This CDR3 is 15 amino acids long. Trimming removed 1 base from V and 3 bases from J, with 11 bases in between. CDR1 and CDR2 (germline): SGHAT, FQDESV (reference sequence). In DNA, the CDR3 is TGTGCCAGCAGCTTAGTAGGGGGGAGGACAGATACGCAGTATTTT. Amino acids: CASSLVGGRTDTQYF. The whole variable domain, filled in from reference TRBV11-1 and TRBJ2-3, reads EAEVAQSPRYKITEKSQAVAFWCDPISGHATLYWYRQILGQGPELLVQFQDESVVDDSQLPKDRFSAERLKGVDSTLKIQPAELGDSAMYLCASSLVGGRTDTQYFGPGTRLTVL.

The genes are TRBV25-1 and TRBJ2-6; D remains ambiguous. Germline V gene lookup returns CDR1 MGHDK and CDR2 SYGVNS. V was pared by 2 bases and J by 0 bases, with 5 bases between. The CDR3 contains 15 residues. The CDR3 spells CASSEGHSGANVLTF. CDR3 bases: TGTGCCAGCAGTGAAGGCCACTCTGGGGCCAACGTCCTGACTTTC.